The 28 T cell receptor beta chains presented below share a single source sample, sequenced in a study of cytomegalovirus exposure and HLA in healthy donors. PCR amplification relied on 60 Vbeta primers (plus 13 Jbeta primers). Method: immunoSEQ multiplex PCR; TCRdb's copy keeps in-frame clones and lacks some. The sample records about 180,000 clones, around 80% being singletons. The specimen was PBMCs. The origin of the receptors is a man in his late teens or twenties in good health and CMV-seronegative.

The genes are TRBV7-2 and TRBJ2-3, with 8 nucleotides matching TRBD2. The length of the CDR3 is 15 residues. After removal of 6 bases from V and 2 bases from J, the junction contained 7 bases not matched to a gene. The germline V gene encodes CDR1 SGHTA and CDR2 FQGNSA. CDR3 bases: TGTGCCAGCAGTCCCCGAGCGGGAGACACAGATACGCAGTATTTT. Its protein is CASSPRAGDTDTQYF.

V gene TRBV28 combines with J gene TRBJ1-5; TRBD1 might be the D (6 bases). Trimming took 3 bases from V and 2 from J, leaving 11 bases between them. Germline V gives CDR1 MDHEN, CDR2 SYDVKM. This CDR3 has 15 residues. The CDR3: CASSLGGRGNQPQHF. DNA of the CDR3: TGTGCCAGCAGTTTGGGGGGGCGCGGCAATCAGCCCCAGCATTTT.

The V gene is TRBV28, the J gene TRBJ2-2; possible D gene TRBD2, 6 bases. Germline CDR1 and CDR2: MDHEN and SYDVKM. V dropped 1 base and J dropped 13 bases, with 10 bases sitting between them. The CDR3 runs 12 residues. CDR3 region: CASSLSAEGLFF. As DNA, the CDR3 is TGTGCCAGCAGTTTATCGGCGGAGGGGCTGTTTTTT. Looking up the rest from reference TRBV28 and TRBJ2-2 gives the full variable domain: DVKVTQSSRYLVKRTGEKVFLECVQDMDHENMFWYRQDPGLGLRLIYFSYDVKMKEKGDIPEGYSVSREKKERFSLILESASTNQTSMYLCASSLSAEGLFFGEGSRLTVL.

The chain employs TRBV9 and TRBJ1-5; D is perhaps TRBD1 (5 bases). Germline V CDR1 and CDR2: SGDLS, YYNGEE. V was pared by 3 bases and J by 5 bases, with 9 bases between. The CDR3 spans 13 residues. CDR3 loop: CASSAGGDQPQHF. CDR3 coding DNA: TGTGCCAGCAGCGCGGGAGGGGATCAGCCCCAGCATTTT.

The gene calls are TRBV7-9 and TRBJ2-5; D might be TRBD2 (6 bases). CDR3 size: 11 residues. Germline assignment: CDR1 SEHNR and CDR2 FQNEAQ (reference sequence). V was pared by 4 bases and J by 14 bases, with 14 bases between. The CDR3 spells CASSSPGLLYF. The CDR3 DNA follows: TGTGCCAGCAGCTCCCCGGGACTTCTCTACTTC.

V usage is TRBV30 and J usage is TRBJ1-5, with 10 bases aligning to TRBD1. With V trimmed by 7 bases and J by 5 bases, 5 bases remained unmatched. Germline V lookup: CDR1 GTSNPN, CDR2 SVGIG (reference sequence). The CDR3 spans 13 residues. As DNA, the CDR3 is TGTGCCTTCTCCGGGACAGGGGATCAGCCCCAGCATTTT. It specifies CAFSGTGDQPQHF.

V and J are TRBV30 and TRBJ1-2; 8 bases map to TRBD1. The CDR3 has 13 residues. In germline, CDR1 is GTSNPN, CDR2 SVGIG (reference sequence). J was trimmed by 7 bases and V by 4 bases; bases with no gene match: 8. The CDR3 region has the DNA TGTGCCTGGAAGCCGGGACAGGATAGTGGCTACACCTTC. It translates to CAWKPGQDSGYTF.

This chain connects TRBV28 to TRBJ1-1, with 8 bases fitting TRBD1. CDR3 length: 15 residues. Trimming cost V 4 bases and J 5 bases; bases outside gene matches: 9. The germline V gene has CDR1 MDHEN and CDR2 SYDVKM. The CDR3 nucleotides are TGTGCCAGCAGTTCCTTGGACAGGGTGGGAACTGAAGCTTTCTTT. Translation gives CASSSLDRVGTEAFF.

The V gene is TRBV13, the J gene TRBJ2-7, with 7 nucleotides matching TRBD2. This CDR3 comprises 15 residues. Germline CDR1 PRHDT, CDR2 FYEKMQ (reference sequence). V lost 5 bases to trimming and J lost 3 bases; unmatched junction nucleotides: 10. CDR3 residues: CASSPGGGRGYEQYF. The CDR3 DNA reads TGTGCCAGCAGCCCAGGTGGTGGGAGGGGCTACGAGCAGTACTTC.

This clone turned up a few times. This chain connects TRBV11-2 to TRBJ1-6, with D unclear. Trimming cost V 0 bases and J 14 bases, with 17 bases left between them. The CDR3 length is 15 residues. Germline CDR1 is SGHAT and CDR2 is FQNNGV. The CDR3 DNA is TGTGCCAGCAGCTTAGATCCAGGCCCTGTATCGGCCCTCCACTTT. Its translation: CASSLDPGPVSALHF.

This chain links TRBV5-4 with TRBJ2-1; D gene uncertain. The germline CDR1 and CDR2 sequences are SGHNT and YYREEE (reference sequence). The CDR3 consists of 12 residues. Trimming pared 4 bases from V and 7 bases from J, leaving 9 bases between. CDR3 DNA sequence: TGTGCCAGCAGCCGAGGTTGGAATGAGCAGTTCTTC. This translates into CASSRGWNEQFF.

The chain employs TRBV6-5 and TRBJ2-5; 7 positions match TRBD2. V lost 6 bases to trimming and J lost 1 base; unmatched junction nucleotides: 2. The germline V gene encodes CDR1 MNHEY and CDR2 SVGAGI. The CDR3 runs to 13 residues. CDR3 in amino acids: CASRRGIQETQYF. The CDR3 DNA is TGTGCCAGCAGGCGGGGGATCCAAGAGACCCAGTACTTC.

This clone came up once. The genes are TRBV28 and TRBJ1-1; tentatively, D is TRBD1 (6 bases). Germline assignment: CDR1 MDHEN and CDR2 SYDVKM. V shed 4 bases and J shed 7 bases, with 13 bases lying between them. The CDR3 covers 13 residues. The CDR3 DNA follows: TGTGCCAGCAGTTCAATCGGACAGAGTGAAGCTTTCTTT. This encodes CASSSIGQSEAFF.

The V and J genes are TRBV28 and TRBJ2-1; TRBD2 aligns across 10 bases. The length of the CDR3 is 16 residues. Germline CDR1 is MDHEN and CDR2 is SYDVKM. V shed 5 bases and J 5 bases; nucleotides not matched to a gene: 9. In nucleotides, the CDR3 is TGTGCCAGCAGTGGGATAAGCGGGAGGGCAAACAATGAGCAGTTCTTC. Amino acid sequence: CASSGISGRANNEQFF.

This clone was counted only a few times. This chain connects TRBV27 to TRBJ2-1; the match to TRBD2 covers 10 bases. The germline gives CDR1 MNHEY, CDR2 SMNVEV (reference sequence). V was clipped by 5 bases and J by 7 bases; unmatched bases: 8. The length of the CDR3 is 15 residues. CDR3 sequence reads: CASSPRLAGINEQFF. The CDR3 DNA is TGTGCCAGCAGTCCAAGACTAGCGGGCATAAATGAGCAGTTCTTC.

This chain uses TRBV2 with TRBJ1-2, with D possibly being TRBD1 (5 bases). The germline V gene encodes CDR1 SNHLY and CDR2 FYNNEI. The CDR3 is made up of 14 amino acids. V lost 2 bases and J lost 4, with 11 bases in between. Here the CDR3 DNA reads TGTGCCAGCAGTGAAATGCAGGGCACCTATGGCTACACCTTC. Translation: CASSEMQGTYGYTF.

The rearrangement joins TRBV7-9 to TRBJ1-2; 7 nucleotides agree with TRBD1. This CDR3 comprises 14 residues. The germline CDR1 and CDR2 sequences are SEHNR and FQNEAQ (reference sequence). V lost 5 bases to trimming and J lost 0 bases; unmatched junction nucleotides: 3. CDR3 sequence reads: CASSGGTANYGYTF. In nucleotides, the CDR3 is TGTGCCAGCAGCGGGGGGACAGCTAACTATGGCTACACCTTC.

The J gene is TRBJ2-4, the V gene TRBV7-9, with D possibly matching TRBD1 (6 bases). Trimming took off 5 bases at V and 3 bases at J, with 14 bases between the two ends. The length of the CDR3 is 15 residues. Germline lookup yields CDR1 SEHNR and CDR2 FQNEAQ (reference sequence). The CDR3 DNA is TGTGCCAGCAGCCGCACCGGACAGATCAAAAACATTCAGTACTTC. Translating it yields CASSRTGQIKNIQYF.

This clone was recorded a few times. The chain recombines TRBV15 with TRBJ2-5; 8 nucleotides line up with TRBD2. Germline V gives CDR1 LNHNV, CDR2 YYDKDF (reference sequence). J lost 3 bases, V lost 6 bases, and 9 bases had no gene match. The CDR3 covers 15 residues. The CDR3 is CATRRDRGGKETQYF. Written as DNA, the CDR3 is TGTGCCACCAGGCGGGACCGGGGGGGAAAAGAGACCCAGTACTTC. The variable domain in full, with the rest retrieved from reference TRBV15 and TRBJ2-5, is DAMVIQNPRYQVTQFGKPVTLSCSQTLNHNVMYWYQQKSSQAPKLLFHYYDKDFNNEADTPDNFQSRRPNTSFCFLDIRSPGLGDTAMYLCATRRDRGGKETQYFGPGTRLLVL.

The chain carries TRBV2 and TRBJ2-3; 9 nucleotides agree with TRBD2. V was clipped by 7 bases and J by 1 base; unmatched bases: 3. The germline CDR1 and CDR2 sequences are SNHLY and FYNNEI. The CDR3 totals 14 residues. DNA of the CDR3: TGTGCCAGCAAATCTAGCGGGGGCACAGATACGCAGTATTTT. The encoded protein is CASKSSGGTDTQYF.

J is TRBJ2-3 and V is TRBV2, with 7 bases aligning to TRBD2. Germline CDR1 reads SNHLY; CDR2 reads FYNNEI. The CDR3 consists of 13 residues. V dropped 10 bases and J dropped 6; count of bases not matched to a gene: 10. The CDR3 DNA sequence: TGTGCCACCAGGGCGGGGGAGGGGGATACGCAGTATTTT. Protein sequence: CATRAGEGDTQYF.

To note about this clone: At one end, the junction sequence differs from germline, possibly due to a read error. In the same sample, other DNA sequences code for this CDR3. V gene TRBV5-4 combines with J gene TRBJ2-5; unclear D gene. Germline V CDR1 and CDR2: SGHNT, YYREEE (reference sequence). CDR3 length: 14 amino acids. The CDR3 spells CASSLADNQETQYF. In DNA form, the CDR3 reads TGCGCCAGCAGCTTGGCAGACAATCAAGAGACCCAGTACTTC.

This sequence joins TRBV4-1 and TRBJ1-2; D is possibly TRBD1 (6 bases). V lost 2 bases and J 4 bases, leaving 11 bases between the germline ends. The CDR3 has 14 amino acids. Germline CDR1 reads MGHRA; CDR2 reads YSYEKL. The CDR3 here is CASSQKQGGYGYTF. DNA of the CDR3: TGCGCCAGCAGCCAAAAACAGGGTGGCTATGGCTACACCTTC.

This clone was seen a few times. This chain joins TRBV25-1 and TRBJ1-2; no reliable D call. Germline V lookup: CDR1 MGHDK, CDR2 SYGVNS. CDR3 length: 15 amino acids. V lost 3 bases to trimming and J lost 5 bases, with 16 bases between them. For the CDR3, the DNA is TGTGCCAGCAGTGATCACGGGATTCTTGCGTATGGCTACACCTTC. It is translated as CASSDHGILAYGYTF.

The chain combines TRBV5-4 with TRBJ2-1, with TRBD2 matching over 7 bases. CDR1 and CDR2 (germline): SGHNT, YYREEE (reference sequence). This CDR3 is 17 amino acids long. J was trimmed by 8 bases and V by 4 bases; bases with no gene match: 18. The CDR3 here is CASSTRGGGSPFDEQFF. CDR3 in DNA: TGTGCCAGCAGCACCCGCGGAGGCGGGAGTCCCTTCGATGAGCAGTTCTTC. The entire variable domain, with the rest obtained from reference TRBV5-4 and TRBJ2-1, is as follows: ETGVTQSPTHLIKTRGQQVTLRCSSQSGHNTVSWYQQALGQGPQFIFQYYREEENGRGNFPPRFSGLQFPNYSSELNVNALELDDSALYLCASSTRGGGSPFDEQFFGPGTRLTVL.

V gene TRBV30 combines with J gene TRBJ2-1; 7 positions agree with TRBD1. The V segment lost 4 bases and the J segment 1 base; nucleotides outside the gene matches: 4. The CDR3 sequence is 14 residues long. Looked up from germline, CDR1 is GTSNPN and CDR2 is SVGIG (reference sequence). The CDR3 nucleotides read TGTGCCTGGACTCCGGGACAGTCCTACAATGAGCAGTTCTTC. This sequence encodes CAWTPGQSYNEQFF.

The chain carries TRBV2 and TRBJ2-1; possibly TRBD1 for D (6 bases). The CDR3 consists of 12 residues. Germline lookup yields CDR1 SNHLY and CDR2 FYNNEI. V gave up 11 bases and J gave up 5 bases, with 13 bases separating them. CDR3 DNA sequence: TGTGCCGGAGCCGGGACACACAATGAGCAGTTCTTC. Translation: CAGAGTHNEQFF. Drawing the rest from reference TRBV2 and TRBJ2-1, the complete variable domain is EPEVTQTPSHQVTQMGQEVILRCVPISNHLYFYWYRQILGQKVEFLVSFYNNEISEKSEIFDDQFSVERPDGSNFTLKIRSTKLEDSAMYFCAGAGTHNEQFFGPGTRLTVL.

The chain joins TRBV9 to TRBJ2-3, with TRBD1 matching over 11 bases. The CDR3 totals 15 residues. The J segment lost 4 bases and the V segment lost 3 bases, leaving 4 bases of the junction unmatched. Germline V gene sequence: CDR1 SGDLS, CDR2 YYNGEE. The CDR3 DNA reads TGTGCCAGCAGCGGGACAGGGGGCAGGGCAGATACGCAGTATTTT. Translating gives CASSGTGGRADTQYF.